This T cell receptor (beta chain) was obtained from a study of cytomegalovirus exposure and HLA in healthy donors. Overall study results and limits: The authors later found HLA-associated TCR beta chains more clonally expanded than equally common others. Looking again later, the authors saw that most CMV-associated TCR beta chains seemed HLA-restricted.

60 Vbeta and 13 Jbeta primers were used in PCR. The repertoire was sequenced with immunoSEQ multiplex PCR; TCRdb's copy has only in-frame clones and lacks some. The top ten clones hold about 10% of a sample with about 140,000 clones, nearly 70% of them seen once. Germline V gene sequence: CDR1 SGHRS, CDR2 YFSETQ. The CDR3 contains 20 residues. About this clone itself: No antigen is known for it.

The TCR sequence derives from a man aged 30-40 years in good health and CMV-seropositive. V is TRBV5-1 and J is TRBJ2-5; TRBD2 agrees at 9 bases. The J call may be wrong; the DNA end is better matched by TRBJ2-7. Sequences were obtained from PBMCs. CDR3 nucleotides: TGCGCCAGCAGCGCACCCTTGGGGGGACTAGCAATACCGCGGACTTACGAGCAGTACTTC. It translates to CASSAPLGGLAIPRTYEQYF.